Below, 18 T cell receptor beta chains from the same sample are listed, as sequenced in a study of cytomegalovirus exposure and HLA in healthy donors. This PCR relied on a set of 60 Vbeta primers and 13 Jbeta primers. Method: immunoSEQ multiplex PCR; TCRdb's copy keeps in-frame clones and lacks some. Of 120,000 or so clones in the sample, about 80% were seen once. Specimen: PBMCs. The source is a man aged 25 to 40 in good health and CMV-seropositive.

This clone turned up a few times. This specimen includes other DNA sequences encoding the same CDR3. The chain couples TRBV15 to TRBJ1-1; TRBD1 matches 9 bases. The CDR3 sequence is 14 residues long. Germline CDR1 LNHNV, CDR2 YYDKDF (reference sequence). V shed 3 bases and J 2 bases; nucleotides not matched to a gene: 1. The CDR3, as DNA: TGTGCCACCAGCAGGGACAGGGGAAACACTGAAGCTTTCTTT. Its translation: CATSRDRGNTEAFF.

CDR3 nucleotides: TGTGCCAGCAGCTTATTCGGGTTGGGCGGGGACACTGAAGCTTTCTTT. Translating gives CASSLFGLGGDTEAFF. The chain has TRBV11-2 and TRBJ1-1, with D unresolved. The CDR3 sequence is 16 residues long. V lost 2 bases and J 3 bases, leaving 16 bases between the germline ends. Per germline, CDR1 SGHAT and CDR2 FQNNGV.

The J gene is TRBJ2-1, the V gene TRBV14, with D possibly matching TRBD1 (6 bases). This CDR3 has 13 residues. The V gene's germline CDR1 is SGHDN and CDR2 FVKESK. V was cut by 5 bases and J by 7 bases, with 12 bases left in between. CDR3 DNA sequence: TGTGCCAGCAGCTCGTTTACAGGGAATGAGCAGTTCTTC. The encoded protein is CASSSFTGNEQFF.

The chain joins TRBV5-1 to TRBJ1-1; 9 bases align to TRBD1. CDR3 size: 14 residues. Trimming removed 4 bases from V and 4 bases from J; junction bases left unmatched: 5. The germline V gene encodes CDR1 SGHRS and CDR2 YFSETQ. The CDR3 nucleotides read TGCGCCAGCAGCCGGACAGGGGAAGGCACTGAAGCTTTCTTT. It encodes CASSRTGEGTEAFF.

The V gene is TRBV7-2, the J gene TRBJ2-1; TRBD2 might be the D (5 bases). The germline V and J ends were trimmed by 5 bases and 8 bases, with 10 bases remaining between them. This CDR3 contains 12 residues. Germline V gene data show CDR1 as SGHTA and CDR2 as FQGNSA. The CDR3 sequence is CASSRGWDEQFF. The CDR3 DNA reads TGTGCCAGCAGCCGAGGGTGGGATGAGCAGTTCTTC.

The V and J genes are TRBV5-1 and TRBJ2-5; 8 bases align to TRBD1. Germline assignment: CDR1 SGHRS and CDR2 YFSETQ. Germline trimming cut 4 bases from V and 3 bases from J; bases unmatched to any gene: 5. The CDR3 totals 14 residues. The CDR3 reads CASSGPTGEETQYF. CDR3 DNA: TGCGCCAGCAGCGGCCCGACAGGGGAAGAGACCCAGTACTTC.

The chain has TRBV7-9 and TRBJ2-1; 7 bases fit TRBD1. Germline V lookup: CDR1 SEHNR, CDR2 FQNEAQ (reference sequence). This CDR3 contains 15 residues. J gave up 0 bases and V 5 bases, and 4 bases lay outside the gene matches. The CDR3 loop reads CASSERQGSYNEQFF. The CDR3 DNA sequence: TGTGCCAGCAGCGAACGACAGGGCTCCTACAATGAGCAGTTCTTC.

A single count supports this clone. The chain is built from TRBV18 and TRBJ2-3; D possibly corresponds to TRBD1 (6 bases). V lost 1 base and J 0 bases, leaving 11 bases between the germline ends. In germline, CDR1 is KGHSH, CDR2 LQKENI. The CDR3 is made up of 16 amino acids. CDR3 region: CASSPLAGESTDTQYF. The CDR3 nucleotides are TGTGCCAGCTCACCACTGGCAGGGGAAAGCACAGATACGCAGTATTTT. Looking up the rest from reference TRBV18 and TRBJ2-3 gives the full variable domain: NAGVMQNPRHLVRRRGQEARLRCSPMKGHSHVYWYRQLPEEGLKFMVYLQKENIIDESGMPKERFSAEFPKEGPSILRIQQVVRGDSAAYFCASSPLAGESTDTQYFGPGTRLTVL.

This chain connects TRBV27 to TRBJ1-1; 8 nucleotides agree with TRBD1. Germline CDR1 MNHEY, CDR2 SMNVEV (reference sequence). J lost 3 bases, V lost 11 bases, and 14 bases had no gene match. This CDR3 has 15 amino acids. CDR3 sequence: CAAKTGPGGDTEAFF. Written as DNA, the CDR3 is TGTGCCGCAAAGACGGGGCCAGGGGGCGACACTGAAGCTTTCTTT.

This clone was observed a handful of times. The chain carries TRBV6-6 and TRBJ2-1, with D maybe TRBD2 (6 bases). V dropped 8 bases and J dropped 4 bases, with 9 bases sitting between them. CDR3 length equals 12 residues. Germline-derived CDR1 and CDR2 are MNHNY and SVGAGI (reference sequence). CDR3 nucleotides: TGTGCCAGCGGGGGACTTTACAATGAGCAGTTCTTC. This gives the protein CASGGLYNEQFF.

This clone has more than one count but fewer than ten. The V call is TRBV9, the J call TRBJ2-1; 12 nucleotides align to TRBD2. The V gene end was trimmed by 8 bases and the J gene end by 8 bases; junction bases not matched to a gene: 5. Germline CDR1 reads SGDLS; CDR2 reads YYNGEE. This CDR3 is built from 13 residues. The CDR3 region has the DNA TGTGCCAGTTCTAGCGGGGGGGTTGATGAGCAGTTCTTC. This translates into CASSSGGVDEQFF.

This clone was picked up a small number of times. The chain has TRBV28 and TRBJ2-1; TRBD2 might be the D (6 bases). V was pared by 5 bases and J by 0 bases, with 14 bases between. Germline V lookup: CDR1 MDHEN, CDR2 SYDVKM. The CDR3 covers 16 residues. CDR3 protein: CASSALRGSSYNEQFF. CDR3 nucleotide sequence: TGTGCCAGCAGTGCCCTCCGGGGGAGCTCCTACAATGAGCAGTTCTTC. Looking up the rest from reference TRBV28 and TRBJ2-1 gives the full variable domain: DVKVTQSSRYLVKRTGEKVFLECVQDMDHENMFWYRQDPGLGLRLIYFSYDVKMKEKGDIPEGYSVSREKKERFSLILESASTNQTSMYLCASSALRGSSYNEQFFGPGTRLTVL.

In DNA, the CDR3 is TGCGCCAGCAGCTTGGCTAGCGGGAGTGCCGGGGAGCTGTTTTTT. This sequence encodes CASSLASGSAGELFF. This chain joins TRBV5-1 and TRBJ2-2, with TRBD2 identical over 10 bases. The germline CDR1 and CDR2 sequences are SGHRS and YFSETQ. The CDR3 is 15 amino acids. V lost 0 bases to trimming and J lost 6 bases; unmatched junction nucleotides: 2.

This chain uses TRBV7-9 with TRBJ2-3, with 11 bases aligning to TRBD2. The V segment lost 2 bases and the J segment 4 bases; nucleotides outside the gene matches: 2. Germline CDR1 reads SEHNR; CDR2 reads FQNEAQ (reference sequence). CDR3 length: 15 amino acids. CDR3 DNA sequence: TGTGCCAGCAGCTTAACTAGCGGGAGTTCAGATACGCAGTATTTT. Protein sequence: CASSLTSGSSDTQYF.

The chain is built from TRBV11-3 and TRBJ1-1; TRBD1 matches at 9 bases. Germline V CDR1 and CDR2: SGHNT, YENEEA. The CDR3 sequence is 14 residues long. V was pared by 5 bases and J by 3 bases, with 4 bases of the junction left unmatched. CDR3: CASSRGTGYTEAFF. The CDR3 DNA reads as TGTGCCAGCAGCCGAGGGACAGGGTACACTGAAGCTTTCTTT.

The chain employs TRBV5-4 and TRBJ2-5; perhaps TRBD1 as D (6 bases). Trimming cost V 6 bases and J 4 bases, with 13 bases left between them. CDR1 and CDR2 (germline): SGHNT, YYREEE (reference sequence). CDR3 size: 13 residues. The CDR3 sequence: CASTKPGVETQYF. For the CDR3, the DNA is TGTGCCAGCACAAAACCAGGGGTAGAGACCCAGTACTTC. Combining the CDR3 with reference TRBV5-4 and TRBJ2-5 gives the whole variable domain ETGVTQSPTHLIKTRGQQVTLRCSSQSGHNTVSWYQQALGQGPQFIFQYYREEENGRGNFPPRFSGLQFPNYSSELNVNALELDDSALYLCASTKPGVETQYFGPGTRLLVL.

V usage is TRBV7-8 and J usage is TRBJ2-2; 8 bases map to TRBD2. CDR1 and CDR2 from the germline V gene are SGHVS and FQNEAQ. Losses at the gene ends were 5 bases for V and 0 bases for J; bases not matched to a gene: 11. The CDR3 is 18 residues long. CDR3 coding DNA: TGTGCCAGCAGCCTCCGACTAGCGACCAGCGCGAACACCGGGGAGCTGTTTTTT. Translating it yields CASSLRLATSANTGELFF.

The J gene is TRBJ2-7, the V gene TRBV28; 13 bases match TRBD2. The CDR3 covers 16 residues. V lost 2 bases to trimming and J lost 6 bases; unmatched junction nucleotides: 7. Germline CDR1 is MDHEN and CDR2 is SYDVKM. The CDR3 region is CASSLTSGLAGREQYF. CDR3 in DNA: TGTGCCAGCAGTTTAACCTCGGGACTAGCGGGACGCGAGCAGTACTTC.